Each of the 29 T cell receptor beta chains below was sequenced from the same sample in a study of T-cell memory formation after mild COVID-19. In TCRdb, the 5' RACE reads were re-called with MiXCR into one record per CDR3 protein. The sample has over 500,000 distinct CDR3 sequences; about 18% are singletons. Sequences were obtained from PBMCs or a T cell subset sorted from them (not recorded which). These receptors all stem from an adult woman who had mild COVID-19 (a few samples of this study predate the infection). Cell type and time point are not known.

The chain uses TRBV25-1 and TRBJ2-2, with 7 bases fitting TRBD2. The CDR3 covers 15 residues. Germline V CDR1 and CDR2: MGHDK, SYGVNS. J was trimmed by 6 bases and V by 2 bases; bases with no gene match: 6. CDR3 sequence: CASSEPGRGAGELFF. In nucleotides, the CDR3 is TGTGCCAGCAGTGAACCGGGCCGGGGGGCCGGGGAGCTGTTTTTT.

This chain links TRBV4-1 with TRBJ1-1, with D tentatively TRBD1 (6 bases). The CDR3 extends over 13 amino acids. Germline V gene sequence: CDR1 MGHRA, CDR2 YSYEKL. The V gene lost 5 bases and the J gene lost 4 bases, with 11 bases spanning the gap. The CDR3 loop reads CASSSQQGTEAFF. As DNA, the CDR3 is TGCGCCAGCAGCAGCCAACAGGGCACTGAAGCTTTCTTT.

This clonotype was observed a handful of times. The rearrangement links TRBV5-1 to TRBJ2-7; TRBD1 matches at 10 bases. The CDR3 has 16 residues. Germline values: CDR1 SGHRS, CDR2 YFSETQ. Trimming removed 2 bases from V and 1 base from J; junction bases left unmatched: 6. The CDR3 region has the DNA TGCGCCAGCAGCTTCAGACAGGGGGCTCCATCCTACGAGCAGTACTTC. Translation: CASSFRQGAPSYEQYF.

The genes are TRBV19 and TRBJ1-2; 8 bases are shared with TRBD1. Losses at the gene ends were 5 bases for V and 4 bases for J; bases not matched to a gene: 3. CDR3 length equals 13 residues. From germline, CDR1 is LNHDA and CDR2 SQIVND (reference sequence). Here the CDR3 DNA reads TGTGCCAGTAGTTCAGGGGGCCGCTATGGCTACACCTTC. It translates to CASSSGGRYGYTF.

The chain carries TRBV6-5 and TRBJ1-5; no clear D. Germline V lookup: CDR1 MNHEY, CDR2 SVGAGI. The CDR3 has 16 residues. Between the trimmed V and J ends, which lost 5 bases and 6 bases, there was a span of 20 bases. CDR3 nucleotides: TGTGCCAGCAGTGACCACTCACGGGGTTCGGGTCAGCCCCAGCATTTT. Its translation: CASSDHSRGSGQPQHF.

Remarks on this clonotype: Since a much larger clone is just one base distant, this may be a read error. V gene TRBV12-3 or TRBV12-4 combines with J gene TRBJ2-1, with TRBD2 identical over 8 bases. This CDR3 region has 15 residues. The CDR3 nucleotides are TGTGCCAGCAGATTAGGGGCGGGGGGTTTGAATGAGCAGTTCTTC. Translating it yields CASRLGAGGLNEQFF.

This chain connects TRBV13 to TRBJ1-2; TRBD1 might be the D (5 bases). Trimming took off 5 bases at V and 1 base at J, with 17 bases between the two ends. Germline V CDR1 and CDR2: PRHDT, FYEKMQ (reference sequence). CDR3 length equals 16 residues. The CDR3 DNA reads TGTGCCAGCAGCCGCGGGGGGTTTGGGGATAACTATGGCTACACCTTC. It yields the protein CASSRGGFGDNYGYTF.

The gene calls are TRBV6-5 and TRBJ1-2, with a tentative D call TRBD1 (5 bases). Trimming shortened V by 0 bases and J by 6 bases, and 8 bases separated the two germline ends. Germline V gives CDR1 MNHEY, CDR2 SVGAGI. CDR3 length: 13 amino acids. The chain's CDR3 is CASSYSGRNGYTF. As DNA, the CDR3 is TGTGCCAGCAGTTACTCGGGACGGAATGGCTACACCTTC.

The rearrangement links TRBV11-2 to TRBJ2-5; D might be TRBD2 (6 bases). V was trimmed by 3 bases and J by 5 bases, leaving 28 bases between them. There are 19 residues in the CDR3. Germline CDR1 SGHAT, CDR2 FQNNGV. The CDR3 bases are TGTGCCAGCAGCTTTACGCGCCTTGGCGGGCGGGGTCGCAGGGAGACCCAGTACTTC. Its translation is CASSFTRLGGRGRRETQYF.

The CDR3: CASSDGQGETQYF. CDR3 nucleotides: TGTGCCAGCAGCGACGGACAGGGCGAGACCCAGTACTTC. The chain couples TRBV7-9 to TRBJ2-5, with 8 bases matching TRBD1. V shed 5 bases and J 5 bases; nucleotides not matched to a gene: 4. The CDR3 is 13 amino acids. CDR1 and CDR2 from the germline V gene are SEHNR and FQNEAQ (reference sequence).

CDR3 region: CASSLGVRLSSYNEQFF. CDR3 in DNA: TGTGCCAGCAGCTTAGGGGTCCGACTAAGCTCCTACAATGAGCAGTTCTTC. The chain carries TRBV7-8 and TRBJ2-1; maybe TRBD2 (5 bases). The germline V gene has CDR1 SGHVS and CDR2 FQNEAQ. Trimming removed 1 base at V and 0 bases at J, with 13 bases between. This CDR3 is built from 17 residues. Drawing the rest from reference TRBV7-8 and TRBJ2-1, the complete variable domain is GAGVSQSPRYKVAKRGQDVALRCDPISGHVSLFWYQQALGQGPEFLTYFQNEAQLDKSGLPSDRFFAERPEGSVSTLKIQRTQQEDSAVYLCASSLGVRLSSYNEQFFGPGTRLTVL.

This clonotype was counted between two and nine times. The gene calls are TRBV27 and TRBJ1-6; no clear D gene. This CDR3 comprises 15 residues. Germline V gene lookup returns CDR1 MNHEY and CDR2 SMNVEV (reference sequence). The ends were cut back, 2 bases at V and 7 bases at J, with 12 bases in the middle. The CDR3 protein is CASSLTTVGNSPLHF. CDR3 nucleotides: TGTGCCAGCAGTTTAACGACGGTTGGAAATTCACCCCTCCACTTT.

This chain links TRBV7-6 with TRBJ1-5; D gene unclear. The CDR3 runs to 16 residues. Germline CDR1 reads SGHVS; CDR2 reads FNYEAQ. Deletions cut 0 bases from V and 0 bases from J, with 9 bases between. The CDR3 is CASSLAPSGSNQPQHF. CDR3 in DNA: TGTGCCAGCAGCTTAGCGCCGTCAGGTAGCAATCAGCCCCAGCATTTT.

This clonotype has more than one count but fewer than ten. The rearrangement joins TRBV6-5 to TRBJ2-7; possible D gene TRBD1, 6 bases. The V and J ends lost 0 bases and 3 bases respectively, with 15 bases between them. The CDR3 length is 16 residues. Germline lookup yields CDR1 MNHEY and CDR2 SVGAGI. The CDR3 loop is CASSYSNFRGFYEQYF. CDR3 DNA sequence: TGTGCCAGCAGTTACTCGAATTTTAGGGGGTTCTACGAGCAGTACTTC.

The CDR3 DNA reads TGTGCCAGCAGCCCTGAAGGGAGCATGAACACTGAAGCTTTCTTT. It is translated as CASSPEGSMNTEAFF. The chain recombines TRBV7-3 with TRBJ1-1; D is ambiguous. In germline, CDR1 is SGHTA, CDR2 FQGTGA. The CDR3 sequence is 15 residues long. The germline V and J ends were trimmed by 5 bases and 0 bases, with 13 bases remaining between them.

At least ten counts were recorded for this clonotype. The gene calls are TRBV2 and TRBJ2-7; TRBD2 aligns across 8 bases. Germline assignment: CDR1 SNHLY and CDR2 FYNNEI. This CDR3 has 15 residues. J lost 0 bases, V lost 6 bases, and 7 bases had no gene match. The CDR3 DNA reads as TGTGCCAGCAGGAGAGCGGGGGTTTCCTCCTACGAGCAGTACTTC. Protein product: CASRRAGVSSYEQYF. Supplemented by reference TRBV2 and TRBJ2-7, the full variable domain reads EPEVTQTPSHQVTQMGQEVILRCVPISNHLYFYWYRQILGQKVEFLVSFYNNEISEKSEIFDDQFSVERPDGSNFTLKIRSTKLEDSAMYFCASRRAGVSSYEQYFGPGTRLTVT.

A few counts support this clonotype. The chain carries TRBV19 and TRBJ1-1; weak D call: TRBD1 (5 bases). Germline V gene lookup returns CDR1 LNHDA and CDR2 SQIVND (reference sequence). The CDR3 runs 15 residues. The CDR3 coding sequence is TGTGTCGTCGCCCCCGGGACGAGTGCCAACACTGAAGCTTTCTTT. Amino acids: CVVAPGTSANTEAFF.

This sequence joins TRBV5-1 and TRBJ1-2, with unresolved D. This CDR3 region has 16 residues. With 1 base removed from V and 3 bases from J, the gap between germline ends came to 16 bases. Germline assignment: CDR1 SGHRS and CDR2 YFSETQ. CDR3 DNA: TGCGCCAGCAGCTTGTCACCCTGGGCGTACCACTATGGCTACACCTTC. Its protein product is CASSLSPWAYHYGYTF.

The chain has TRBV19 and TRBJ2-7; the D call may be TRBD1 or TRBD2 (5 bases each). Trimming stripped 4 bases from V and 7 bases from J, with 20 bases between. From germline, CDR1 is LNHDA and CDR2 SQIVND (reference sequence). CDR3 length: 15 amino acids. CDR3 coding DNA: TGTGCCAGTAGTACGTGGATGAGGGGCTATTGGGAGCAGTACTTC. The encoded protein is CASSTWMRGYWEQYF.

This clonotype was detected a few times. The V and J genes are TRBV12-3 or TRBV12-4 and TRBJ1-1; no clear D gene. The V gene lost 3 bases and the J gene lost 6 bases, with 14 bases spanning the gap. The CDR3 is made up of 14 amino acids. Here the CDR3 reads CASSLLVGSSEAFF. The CDR3 DNA follows: TGTGCCAGCAGTTTGCTCGTGGGCTCGTCTGAAGCTTTCTTT.

This clonotype has at least ten counts. The chain carries TRBV5-1 and TRBJ2-7; 7 positions match TRBD1. V lost 1 base, J lost 1 base, and 2 bases stayed unmatched. Germline V gene data show CDR1 as SGHRS and CDR2 as YFSETQ. The length of the CDR3 is 14 residues. The CDR3: CASSLLQGSYEQYF. CDR3 in DNA: TGCGCCAGCAGCTTGCTACAGGGGTCCTACGAGCAGTACTTC.

J is TRBJ1-3 and V is TRBV6-2 or TRBV6-3, with 7 bases that match TRBD1. The CDR3 sequence is 14 residues long. Germline CDR1 is MNHEY and CDR2 is SVGEGT. V shed 7 bases and J 0 bases; nucleotides not matched to a gene: 3. CDR3: CASKRDSSGNTIYF. In nucleotides, the CDR3 is TGTGCCAGCAAGAGGGACAGCTCTGGAAACACCATATATTTT.

This chain uses TRBV5-1 with TRBJ1-2, with 7 bases identical to TRBD1. The V gene's germline CDR1 is SGHRS and CDR2 YFSETQ. The CDR3 runs 15 residues. With V trimmed by 4 bases and J by 2 bases, 8 bases remained unmatched. The CDR3 loop is CASSTGTVGNYGYTF. In DNA, the CDR3 is TGCGCCAGCAGCACCGGGACAGTGGGGAACTATGGCTACACCTTC.

The rearrangement links TRBV6-1 to TRBJ1-1, with D unclear. This CDR3 is built from 11 residues. Trimming shortened V by 7 bases and J by 5 bases, and 8 bases separated the two germline ends. The germline V gene has CDR1 MNHNS and CDR2 SASEGT. CDR3 coding DNA: TGTGCCAGCATGGCGGTTACTGAAGCTTTCTTT. Translated, it gives CASMAVTEAFF.

The table lists this clonotype with a few counts. The chain combines TRBV5-1 with TRBJ2-1; no definite D call. CDR3 size: 14 residues. CDR1 and CDR2 from the germline V gene are SGHRS and YFSETQ. Between the trimmed V and J ends, which lost 0 bases and 7 bases, there was a span of 11 bases. The chain's CDR3 is CASSLAATINEQFF. The CDR3 bases are TGCGCCAGCAGCTTGGCGGCGACAATTAATGAGCAGTTCTTC.

This chain connects TRBV6-2 or TRBV6-3 to TRBJ1-1; D gene unclear. Germline loops: CDR1 MNHEY, CDR2 SVGEGT. This CDR3 region has 13 residues. V shed 0 bases and J shed 5 bases, with 7 bases lying between them. CDR3 protein: CASSYSVGTEAFF. The CDR3 DNA reads as TGTGCCAGCAGTTACTCGGTTGGGACTGAAGCTTTCTTT.

This rearrangement joins TRBV7-8 to TRBJ1-5; TRBD1 matches at 9 bases. J was trimmed by 0 bases and V by 6 bases; bases with no gene match: 12. CDR1 is SGHVS and CDR2 is FQNEAQ in the germline V gene. The CDR3 is 18 amino acids. The DNA of the CDR3 is TGTGCCAGCAGTACAACAGGGGGCATTATCTATAGCAATCAGCCCCAGCATTTT. Translated: CASSTTGGIIYSNQPQHF. The full variable domain, completed using reference TRBV7-8 and TRBJ1-5, is GAGVSQSPRYKVAKRGQDVALRCDPISGHVSLFWYQQALGQGPEFLTYFQNEAQLDKSGLPSDRFFAERPEGSVSTLKIQRTQQEDSAVYLCASSTTGGIIYSNQPQHFGDGTRLSIL.

This chain joins TRBV12-3 or TRBV12-4 and TRBJ2-1; D possibly uses TRBD1 or TRBD2 (6 bases each). Trimming pared 3 bases from V and 8 bases from J, leaving 17 bases between. This CDR3 is built from 15 residues. The CDR3 here is CASSLGGQGLDEQFF. The CDR3, as DNA: TGTGCCAGCAGTTTGGGGGGCCAGGGGTTGGATGAGCAGTTCTTC.

J is TRBJ1-1 and V is TRBV30, with no clear D. This CDR3 spans 13 amino acids. V shed 5 bases and J shed 1 base, with 11 bases lying between them. Germline-derived CDR1 and CDR2 are GTSNPN and SVGIG (reference sequence). The CDR3 region is CAWEQGANTEAFF. The CDR3 nucleotides read TGTGCCTGGGAGCAAGGCGCGAACACTGAAGCTTTCTTT.